This T cell receptor (beta chain) was profiled in a study of cytomegalovirus exposure and HLA in healthy donors. This clone appeared a few times. Its antigen is currently unknown. Study conclusions and caveats: Subsequent analysis of the approximately 120 validation repertoires found a tendency for first-cohort TCR clusters to co-occur.

The repertoire was sequenced with immunoSEQ multiplex PCR; TCRdb's copy has only in-frame clones and lacks some. The sample carries 150,000 to 200,000 clones, about three quarters recorded once. Germline assignment: CDR1 GTSNPN and CDR2 SVGIG (reference sequence). V was cut by 5 bases and J by 6 bases, with 19 bases left in between. The CDR3 is made up of 14 amino acids. This sequence originates from a woman aged 25 to 39 in good health and CMV-seronegative. The rearrangement links TRBV30 to TRBJ1-2; TRBD1 is a possible D gene (5 bases). The sequenced sample was PBMCs. For the CDR3, the DNA is TGTGCCTGGTTCGGGGGTCTTTCAAGACATGGCTACACCTTC. Protein product: CAWFGGLSRHGYTF.